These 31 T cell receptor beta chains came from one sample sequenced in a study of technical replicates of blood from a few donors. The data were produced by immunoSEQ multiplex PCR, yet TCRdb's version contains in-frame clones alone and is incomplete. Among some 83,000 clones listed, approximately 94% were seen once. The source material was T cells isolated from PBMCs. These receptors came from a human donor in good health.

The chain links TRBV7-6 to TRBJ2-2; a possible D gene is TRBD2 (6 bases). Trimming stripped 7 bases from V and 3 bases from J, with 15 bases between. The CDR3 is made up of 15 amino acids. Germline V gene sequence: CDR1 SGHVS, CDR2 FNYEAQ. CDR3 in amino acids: CASMRVGSDTGELFF. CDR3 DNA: TGTGCCAGCATGCGGGTCGGGAGTGACACCGGGGAGCTGTTTTTT.

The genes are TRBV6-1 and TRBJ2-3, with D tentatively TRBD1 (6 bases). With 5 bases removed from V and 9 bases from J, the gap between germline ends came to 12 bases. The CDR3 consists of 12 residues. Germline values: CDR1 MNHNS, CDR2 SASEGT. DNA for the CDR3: TGTGCCAGCAGTCCGATAGGGGGAACGCAGTATTTT. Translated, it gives CASSPIGGTQYF.

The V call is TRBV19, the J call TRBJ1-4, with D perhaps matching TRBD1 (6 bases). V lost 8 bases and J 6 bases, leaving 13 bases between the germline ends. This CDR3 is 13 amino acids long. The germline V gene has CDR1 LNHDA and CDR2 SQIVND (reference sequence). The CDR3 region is CASVGGRYEKLFF. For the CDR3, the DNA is TGTGCCAGTGTCGGGGGGCGTTATGAAAAACTGTTTTTT.

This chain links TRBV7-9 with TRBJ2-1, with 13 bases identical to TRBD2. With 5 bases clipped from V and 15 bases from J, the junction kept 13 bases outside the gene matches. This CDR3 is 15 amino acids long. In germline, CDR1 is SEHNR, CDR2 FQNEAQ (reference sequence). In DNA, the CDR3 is TGTGCCAGCAGCCTTCCGGGACTAGCGGGGTTAGGGACGTTCTTC. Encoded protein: CASSLPGLAGLGTFF.

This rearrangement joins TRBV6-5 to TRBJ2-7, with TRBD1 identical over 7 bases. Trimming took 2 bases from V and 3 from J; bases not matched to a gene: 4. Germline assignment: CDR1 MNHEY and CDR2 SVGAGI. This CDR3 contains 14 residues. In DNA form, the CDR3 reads TGTGCCAGCAGTTACAGTCAGGGGGACTACGAGCAGTACTTC. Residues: CASSYSQGDYEQYF.

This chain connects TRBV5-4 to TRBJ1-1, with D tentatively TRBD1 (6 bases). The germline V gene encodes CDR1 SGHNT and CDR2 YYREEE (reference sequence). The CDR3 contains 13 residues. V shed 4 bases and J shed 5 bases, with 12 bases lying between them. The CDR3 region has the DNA TGTGCCAGCAGCCCCCGGACAGTTACTGAAGCTTTCTTT. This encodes CASSPRTVTEAFF. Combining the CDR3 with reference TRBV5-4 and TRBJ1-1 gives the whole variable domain ETGVTQSPTHLIKTRGQQVTLRCSSQSGHNTVSWYQQALGQGPQFIFQYYREEENGRGNFPPRFSGLQFPNYSSELNVNALELDDSALYLCASSPRTVTEAFFGQGTRLTVV.

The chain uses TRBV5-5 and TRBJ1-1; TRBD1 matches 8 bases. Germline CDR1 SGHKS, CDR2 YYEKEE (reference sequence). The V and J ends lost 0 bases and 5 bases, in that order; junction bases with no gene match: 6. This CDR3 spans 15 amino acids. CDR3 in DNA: TGTGCCAGCAGCTTGGTCGACAGGGGTGGAACTGAAGCTTTCTTT. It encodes CASSLVDRGGTEAFF.

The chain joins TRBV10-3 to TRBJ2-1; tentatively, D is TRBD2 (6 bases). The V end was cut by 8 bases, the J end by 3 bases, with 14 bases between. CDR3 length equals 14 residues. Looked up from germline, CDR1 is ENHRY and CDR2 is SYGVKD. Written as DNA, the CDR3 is TGTGCCATCCGGGATAGCGGAGTCTACAATGAGCAGTTCTTC. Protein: CAIRDSGVYNEQFF.

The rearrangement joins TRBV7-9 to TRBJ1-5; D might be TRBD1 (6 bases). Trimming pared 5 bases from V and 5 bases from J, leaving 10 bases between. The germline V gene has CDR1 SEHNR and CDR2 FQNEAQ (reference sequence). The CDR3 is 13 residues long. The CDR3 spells CASSIGGDQPQHF. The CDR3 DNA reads TGTGCCAGCAGCATAGGGGGAGATCAGCCCCAGCATTTT.

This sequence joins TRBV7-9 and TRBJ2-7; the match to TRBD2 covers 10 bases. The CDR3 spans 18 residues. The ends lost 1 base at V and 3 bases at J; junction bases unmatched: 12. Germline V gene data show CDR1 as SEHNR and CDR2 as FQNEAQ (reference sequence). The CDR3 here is CASSLVAVPGLANYEQYF. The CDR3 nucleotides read TGTGCCAGCAGCTTAGTGGCAGTACCGGGACTAGCGAACTACGAGCAGTACTTC.

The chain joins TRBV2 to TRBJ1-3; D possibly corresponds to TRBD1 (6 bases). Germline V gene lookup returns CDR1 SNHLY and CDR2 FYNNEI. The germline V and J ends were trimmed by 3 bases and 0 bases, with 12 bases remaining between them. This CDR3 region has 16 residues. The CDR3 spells CASSDRGTYSGNTIYF. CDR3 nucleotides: TGTGCCAGCAGTGACAGGGGTACCTACTCTGGAAACACCATATATTTT.

DNA of the CDR3: TGCGCCAGCAGCTTGGACAGACATAATGAAAAACTGTTTTTT. Protein product: CASSLDRHNEKLFF. The chain employs TRBV5-1 and TRBJ1-4; no reliable D call. The CDR3 totals 14 residues. CDR1 is SGHRS, CDR2 YFSETQ, per germline. V dropped 0 bases and J dropped 4 bases, with 7 bases sitting between them.

This CDR3 is CASSLGDRAYEQYF. The CDR3 DNA sequence: TGTGCCAGCAGCTTGGGGGACAGGGCCTACGAGCAGTACTTC. This chain joins TRBV5-4 and TRBJ2-7, with TRBD1 matching over 9 bases. Germline lookup yields CDR1 SGHNT and CDR2 YYREEE (reference sequence). The V and J ends lost 0 bases and 2 bases, in that order; junction bases with no gene match: 0. The CDR3 covers 14 residues. Together with reference TRBV5-4 and TRBJ2-7, the CDR3 gives the full variable domain: ETGVTQSPTHLIKTRGQQVTLRCSSQSGHNTVSWYQQALGQGPQFIFQYYREEENGRGNFPPRFSGLQFPNYSSELNVNALELDDSALYLCASSLGDRAYEQYFGPGTRLTVT.

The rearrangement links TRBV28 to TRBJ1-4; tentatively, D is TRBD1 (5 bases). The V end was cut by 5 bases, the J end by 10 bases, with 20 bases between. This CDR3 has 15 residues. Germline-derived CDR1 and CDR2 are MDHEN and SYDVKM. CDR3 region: CASSPLDSELLKLFF. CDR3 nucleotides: TGTGCCAGCAGTCCCCTCGACAGTGAGCTCCTAAAACTGTTTTTT.

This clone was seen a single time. Here the CDR3 reads CASSPWGGVSTDTQYF. The CDR3 nucleotides are TGTGCCAGCAGCCCCTGGGGGGGAGTAAGCACAGATACGCAGTATTTT. J is TRBJ2-3 and V is TRBV9; the match to TRBD2 covers 7 bases. Per germline, CDR1 SGDLS and CDR2 YYNGEE. Trimming cost V 4 bases and J 0 bases; bases outside gene matches: 8. The CDR3 contains 16 residues.

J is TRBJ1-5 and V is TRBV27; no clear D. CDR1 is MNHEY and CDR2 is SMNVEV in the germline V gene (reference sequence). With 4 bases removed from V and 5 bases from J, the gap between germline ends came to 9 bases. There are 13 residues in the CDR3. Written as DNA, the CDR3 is TGTGCCAGCAGTTCCACCGGGGATCAGCCCCAGCATTTT. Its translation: CASSSTGDQPQHF.

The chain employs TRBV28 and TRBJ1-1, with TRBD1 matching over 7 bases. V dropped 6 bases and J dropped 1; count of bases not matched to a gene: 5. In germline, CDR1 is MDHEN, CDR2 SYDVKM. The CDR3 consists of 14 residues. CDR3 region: CASRPGQRNTEAFF. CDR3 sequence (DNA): TGTGCCAGCAGACCGGGACAGAGGAACACTGAAGCTTTCTTT.

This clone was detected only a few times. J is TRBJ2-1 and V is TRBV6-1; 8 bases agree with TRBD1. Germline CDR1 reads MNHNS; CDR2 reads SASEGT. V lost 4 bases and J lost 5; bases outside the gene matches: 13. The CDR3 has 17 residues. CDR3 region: CASSANHRQGPNNEQFF. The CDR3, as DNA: TGTGCCAGCAGTGCAAACCACCGACAGGGGCCAAACAATGAGCAGTTCTTC.

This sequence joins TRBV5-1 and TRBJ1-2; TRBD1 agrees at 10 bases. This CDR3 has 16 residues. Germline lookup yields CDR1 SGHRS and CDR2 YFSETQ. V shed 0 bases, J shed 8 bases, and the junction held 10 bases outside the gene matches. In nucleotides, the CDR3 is TGCGCCAGCAGCTTGGCCCCGACAGGGGGCTCGAGGGGCTACACCTTC. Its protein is CASSLAPTGGSRGYTF.

The DNA for the CDR3 is TGCAGCGTTACCACTAGCGGGGGCGGAGAGACCCAGTACTTC. This translates into CSVTTSGGGETQYF. V and J are TRBV29-1 and TRBJ2-5; 11 nucleotides line up with TRBD2. The CDR3 is 14 residues long. V shed 5 bases and J 4 bases; nucleotides not matched to a gene: 6. Looked up from germline, CDR1 is SQVTM and CDR2 is ANQGSEA.

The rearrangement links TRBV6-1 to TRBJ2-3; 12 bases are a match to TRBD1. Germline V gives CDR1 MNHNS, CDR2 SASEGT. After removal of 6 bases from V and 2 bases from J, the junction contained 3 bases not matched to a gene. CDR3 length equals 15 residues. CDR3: CASRGGQGATDTQYF. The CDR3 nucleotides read TGTGCCAGCAGGGGGGGACAGGGGGCCACAGATACGCAGTATTTT.

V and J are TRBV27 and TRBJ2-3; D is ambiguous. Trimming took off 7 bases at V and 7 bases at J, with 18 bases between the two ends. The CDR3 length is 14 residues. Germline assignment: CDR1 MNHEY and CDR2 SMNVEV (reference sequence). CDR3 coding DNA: TGTGCCAGCACCCCCTTGACCCTAGGAAATACGCAGTATTTT. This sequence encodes CASTPLTLGNTQYF.

CDR3 sequence (DNA): TGCGCCAGCACTCTGGGAGGGAACACTGAAGCTTTCTTT. The encoded protein is CASTLGGNTEAFF. This chain uses TRBV5-1 with TRBJ1-1; unclear D gene. The CDR3 length is 13 residues. CDR1 is SGHRS, CDR2 YFSETQ, per germline. V lost 6 bases to trimming and J lost 1 base, with 10 bases between them. The full variable domain, in which reference TRBV5-1 and TRBJ1-1 provide the parts outside the CDR3, is KAGVTQTPRYLIKTRGQQVTLSCSPISGHRSVSWYQQTPGQGLQFLFEYFSETQRNKGNFPGRFSGRQFSNSRSEMNVSTLELGDSALYLCASTLGGNTEAFFGQGTRLTVV.

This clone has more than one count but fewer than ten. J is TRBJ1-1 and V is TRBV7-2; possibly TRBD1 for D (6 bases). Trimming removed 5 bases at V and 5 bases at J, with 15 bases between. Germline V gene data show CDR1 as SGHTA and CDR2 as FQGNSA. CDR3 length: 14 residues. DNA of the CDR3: TGTGCCAGCAGCCTGACAGGTCTAGGGACTGAAGCTTTCTTT. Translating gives CASSLTGLGTEAFF.

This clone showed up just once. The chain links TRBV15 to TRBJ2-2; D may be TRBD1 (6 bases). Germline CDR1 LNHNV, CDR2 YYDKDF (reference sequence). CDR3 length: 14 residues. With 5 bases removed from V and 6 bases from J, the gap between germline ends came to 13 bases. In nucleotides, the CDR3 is TGTGCCACCAGCTTTTCGAGGGGGTCCGGGGAGCTGTTTTTT. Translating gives CATSFSRGSGELFF.

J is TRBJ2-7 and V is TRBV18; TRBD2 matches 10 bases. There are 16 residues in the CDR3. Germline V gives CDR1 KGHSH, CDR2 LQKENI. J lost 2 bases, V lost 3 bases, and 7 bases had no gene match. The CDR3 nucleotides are TGTGCCAGCTCACCCCCAGCGGGGGGGCCAACCTACGAGCAGTACTTC. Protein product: CASSPPAGGPTYEQYF.

The CDR3 sequence: CASSVRGIADEQFF. CDR3 DNA sequence: TGTGCCAGTAGTGTTAGGGGGATAGCCGATGAGCAGTTCTTC. V is TRBV19 and J is TRBJ2-1; a weak D match, TRBD1 (6 bases). Trimming left V 5 bases short and J 8 bases short, with 16 bases between. The CDR3 sequence is 14 residues long. Per the germline V gene, CDR1 is LNHDA and CDR2 is SQIVND (reference sequence).

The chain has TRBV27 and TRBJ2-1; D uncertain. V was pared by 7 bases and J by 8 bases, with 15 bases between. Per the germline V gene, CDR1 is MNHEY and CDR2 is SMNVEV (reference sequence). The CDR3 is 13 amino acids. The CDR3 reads CASKPLPADEQFF. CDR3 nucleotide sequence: TGTGCCAGCAAACCCCTCCCGGCGGATGAGCAGTTCTTC.

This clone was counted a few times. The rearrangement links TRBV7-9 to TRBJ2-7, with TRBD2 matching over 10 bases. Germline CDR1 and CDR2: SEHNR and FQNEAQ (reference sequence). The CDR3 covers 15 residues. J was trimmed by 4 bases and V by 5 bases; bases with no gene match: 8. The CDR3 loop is CASSQIAGGPYEQYF. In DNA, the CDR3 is TGTGCCAGCAGCCAAATAGCGGGAGGCCCTTACGAGCAGTACTTC.

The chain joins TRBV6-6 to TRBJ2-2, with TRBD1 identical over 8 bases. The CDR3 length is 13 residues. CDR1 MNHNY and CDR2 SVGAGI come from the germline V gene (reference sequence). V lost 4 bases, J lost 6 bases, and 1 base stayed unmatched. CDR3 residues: CASSLTGAGELFF. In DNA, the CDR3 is TGTGCCAGCAGTTTGACAGGGGCCGGGGAGCTGTTTTTT.

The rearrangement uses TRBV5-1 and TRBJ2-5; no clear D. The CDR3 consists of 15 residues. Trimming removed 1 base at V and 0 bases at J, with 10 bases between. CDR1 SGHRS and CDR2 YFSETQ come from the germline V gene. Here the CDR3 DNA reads TGCGCCAGCAGCTTGCTTCGGCAGGACCAAGAGACCCAGTACTTC. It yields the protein CASSLLRQDQETQYF.